Listed below are T cell receptor beta chains from one sample, sequenced in a study of T-cell memory formation after mild COVID-19. TCRdb re-called the 5' RACE reads through MiXCR, storing one row per CDR3 protein. The sample holds around 200,000 distinct CDR3 sequences, roughly a tenth seen once. The specimen was PBMCs or a T cell subset sorted from them (not recorded which). Source of these receptors: a man between 18 and 29 years old who had mild COVID-19 (a few samples of this study predate the infection). Cell type and time point are not known. Both conserved end residues are part of each CDR3. The D gene is left open where the match is weak. Rows give clone size only sometimes, using once, few, many, or a class for an expanded clone.

d_call j_call v_call clone_size cdr3_nt cdr3_aa
TRBD2 TRBJ2-3 TRBV2 NA TGTGCCAGCAGTGAAGACCCGCGGGGGATCACAGATACGCAGTATTTT CASSEDPRGITDTQYF
NA TRBJ1-5 TRBV7-8 NA TGTGCCAGCAGCCCGGGACTATATAGCAATCAGCCCCAGCATTTT CASSPGLYSNQPQHF
NA TRBJ2-2 TRBV5-1 many TGCGCCAGCAGCTCCACTTTGACCGGGGAGCTGTTTTTT CASSSTLTGELFF
NA TRBJ2-7 TRBV10-2 NA TGCGCCAGCAGTGAGTTCGTGGGGGGGCCTCGGGAGCAGTACTTC CASSEFVGGPREQYF
NA TRBJ1-2 TRBV11-2 NA TGTGCCAGCAGTCCTAGAGGGGCATCGGGCTACACCTTC CASSPRGASGYTF
NA TRBJ1-6 TRBV15 NA TGTGCCACCAGCAGAGATAGAAGGGGAGAGTCACCCCTCCACTTT CATSRDRRGESPLHF
TRBD2 TRBJ2-7 TRBV7-3 NA TGTGCCAGCAGCTTAGCGGGGGGCTCCTACGAGCAGTACTTC CASSLAGGSYEQYF
TRBD1 TRBJ2-5 TRBV5-1 many TGCGCCAGCAGCTCAACAGGGGAAGAGACCCAGTACTTC CASSSTGEETQYF
TRBD1 TRBJ1-5 TRBV20-1 NA TGCAGTGCTAGACCTATCCCGGGACAGGGCGATCAGCCCCAGCATTTT CSARPIPGQGDQPQHF
NA TRBJ2-6 TRBV5-1 few TGCGCCAGCACCCCGGCGTACTCTGGGGCCAACGTCCTGACTTTC CASTPAYSGANVLTF
NA TRBJ1-1 TRBV5-6 NA TGTGCCAGCAGCTTGGTGGAGGAGGTAGCTTTCTTT CASSLVEEVAFF
NA TRBJ1-2 TRBV10-3 few TGTGCCATCAGTGCCGGGGACTATGGCTACACCTTC CAISAGDYGYTF
NA TRBJ1-2 TRBV7-2 few TGTGCCAGCAGCTTAGCCCCTGGCGGGAACTATGGCTACACCTTC CASSLAPGGNYGYTF
NA TRBJ2-3 TRBV20-1 many TGCAGTGCTGGTAGCGGCTCCAGCACAGATACGCAGTATTTT CSAGSGSSTDTQYF
NA TRBJ2-4 TRBV29-1 many TGCAGCGTTGCGTCGGGGGGCAGAAACATTCAGTACTTC CSVASGGRNIQYF
NA TRBJ2-3 TRBV6-2/TRBV6-3 NA TGTGCCAGCAGTTACTCGGCCCCCAACACAGATACGCAGTATTTT CASSYSAPNTDTQYF
TRBD2 TRBJ2-5 TRBV28 NA TGTGCCAGCAGTCGCGGGGGGGCGAGTTCGGAGACCCAGTACTTC CASSRGGASSETQYF
NA TRBJ1-2 TRBV24-1 many TGTGCCACCAGTGACACCGATACGACAGCTATTTATGGCTACACCTTC CATSDTDTTAIYGYTF
NA TRBJ2-6 TRBV20-1 few TGCAGTGCCCGTCAAAGCTCTGGGGCCAACGTCCTGACTTTC CSARQSSGANVLTF
NA TRBJ1-2 TRBV7-2 NA TGTGCCAGCACCATACCGGGGGGAGGGTCCTATGGCTACACCTTC CASTIPGGGSYGYTF
TRBD2 TRBJ2-5 TRBV5-1 many TGCGCCAGCAGGGTCAGCGGGGGACAAGAGACCCAGTACTTC CASRVSGGQETQYF
TRBD1 TRBJ2-2 TRBV5-1 NA TGCGCCAGCAGCTTGGAGGGACAGGGGATCGGGACCGGGGAGCTGTTTTTT CASSLEGQGIGTGELFF
TRBD2 TRBJ2-4 TRBV5-1 many TGCGCCAGCAGCTCTGGCGGGGGAAACATTCAGTACTTC CASSSGGGNIQYF
NA TRBJ2-3 TRBV2 NA TGTGCCAGCAGTGACCTGAGAAGGGACCCAGATACGCAGTATTTT CASSDLRRDPDTQYF
NA TRBJ2-7 TRBV3-1 once TGTGCCAGCAGTCCCAGCAGCCTCTCCTCCGAGCAGTACTTC CASSPSSLSSEQYF
NA TRBJ1-4 TRBV4-3 few TGCGCCAGCAGCCAAGGAGGAGGGAGGGGAGATGAAAAACTGTTTTTT CASSQGGGRGDEKLFF
NA TRBJ2-6 TRBV7-8 few TGTGCCAGCAGCTCCCGTGGGCGAACTGGGGCCAACGTCCTGACTTTC CASSSRGRTGANVLTF
NA TRBJ2-1 TRBV5-1 few TGCGCCAGCAGCCCCGACACAGCCTCCTACAATGAGCAGTTCTTC CASSPDTASYNEQFF
TRBD1 TRBJ2-4 TRBV6-2/TRBV6-3 NA TGTGCCAGCAGTCAGAGAGGGACAGGGAAAAACATTCAGTACTTC CASSQRGTGKNIQYF
NA TRBJ2-3 TRBV18 NA TGTGCCAGATCACCCGGCGAGGGACTCGCTACGCAGTATTTT CARSPGEGLATQYF
NA TRBJ2-3 TRBV3-1 few TGTGCCAGCAGCCCTGGGGTAGCTAGCACAGATACGCAGTATTTT CASSPGVASTDTQYF
TRBD2 TRBJ2-3 TRBV9 few TGTGCCAGCAGCCCGCAGTCTAGCGGGGGGTCAGATACGCAGTATTTT CASSPQSSGGSDTQYF
NA TRBJ1-1 TRBV9 NA TGTGCCAGCAGCGTAGTCCCCCACTTGGAAGCTTTCTTT CASSVVPHLEAFF
NA TRBJ2-6 TRBV4-3 few TGCGCCAGCAGCCAAGGAATTCAGGGATCTGGGGCCAACGTCCTGACTTTC CASSQGIQGSGANVLTF
NA TRBJ2-5 TRBV5-1 few TGCGCCAGCAGCTTGGACTCGACCTCGGAGACCCAGTACTTC CASSLDSTSETQYF
NA TRBJ2-7 TRBV27 NA TGTGCCAGCAGACTACTGGGGCAGGGGACCTACGAGCAGTACTTC CASRLLGQGTYEQYF
NA TRBJ2-2 TRBV4-3 many TGCGCCAGCAGCCAAGAAGTGGCCCGGACACTGAACACCGGGGAGCTGTTTTTT CASSQEVARTLNTGELFF
NA TRBJ1-4 TRBV27 NA TGTGCCAGCAGGCCAGCGGGGGCGAGTGAAAAACTGTTTTTT CASRPAGASEKLFF
NA TRBJ2-2 TRBV7-3 few TGTGCCAGCAGCCCCGGCTACAACACCGGGGAGCTGTTTTTT CASSPGYNTGELFF
TRBD2 TRBJ2-3 TRBV6-2/TRBV6-3 NA TGTGCCAGCAGTAGCCTAGCGGGGGCCGTCACAGATACGCAGTATTTT CASSSLAGAVTDTQYF
TRBD1 TRBJ2-5 TRBV6-6 NA TGTGCCAGCAGTAGTCGAGGGGGCGCTCATCCTGAGACCCAGTACTTC CASSSRGGAHPETQYF